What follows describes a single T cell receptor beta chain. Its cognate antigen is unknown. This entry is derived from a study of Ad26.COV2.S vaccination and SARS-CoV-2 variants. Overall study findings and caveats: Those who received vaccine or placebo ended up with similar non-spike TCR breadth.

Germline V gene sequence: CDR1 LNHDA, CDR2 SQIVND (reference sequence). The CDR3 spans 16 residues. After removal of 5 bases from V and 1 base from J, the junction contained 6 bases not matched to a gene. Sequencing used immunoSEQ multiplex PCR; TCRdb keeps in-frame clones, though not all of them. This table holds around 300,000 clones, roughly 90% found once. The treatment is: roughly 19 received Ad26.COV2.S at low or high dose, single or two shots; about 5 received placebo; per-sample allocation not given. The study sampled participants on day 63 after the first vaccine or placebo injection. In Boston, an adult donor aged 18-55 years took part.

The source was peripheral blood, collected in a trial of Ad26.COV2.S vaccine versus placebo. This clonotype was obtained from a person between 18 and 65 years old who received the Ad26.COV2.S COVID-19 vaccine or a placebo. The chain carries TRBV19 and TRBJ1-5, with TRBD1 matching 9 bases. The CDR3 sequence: CASSSPGTGSNQPQHF. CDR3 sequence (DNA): TGTGCCAGTAGTTCCCCCGGGACAGGGAGCAATCAGCCCCAGCATTTT.